A single sample gave rise to the 25 T cell receptor beta chains below, sequenced in a study of blood T cell repertoires in COVID-19. Sequencing used immunoSEQ multiplex PCR; TCRdb keeps in-frame clones, though not all of them. The data contain fewer than 95,000 clones, about 90% of them singletons. The sequenced sample consisted of peripheral blood. The source is a woman older than 75 with acute or convalescent COVID-19.

The chain joins TRBV12-5 to TRBJ1-5; no clear D. V was trimmed by 3 bases and J by 5 bases, leaving 5 bases between them. CDR3 size: 12 residues. Germline assignment: CDR1 LGHNT and CDR2 FRNRAP. CDR3 residues: CASGFGDQPQHF. In DNA, the CDR3 is TGTGCTAGTGGTTTCGGGGATCAGCCCCAGCATTTT.

This clone was picked up one time. The chain recombines TRBV6-6 with TRBJ1-5; unclear D gene. With 0 bases removed from V and 2 bases from J, the gap between germline ends came to 11 bases. This CDR3 contains 16 residues. Germline lookup yields CDR1 MNHNY and CDR2 SVGAGI (reference sequence). CDR3 DNA sequence: TGTGCCAGCAGTTACTCGTTGAGCGGGGGCAATCAGCCCCAGCATTTT. This sequence encodes CASSYSLSGGNQPQHF.

The rearrangement links TRBV3-1 (or the pseudogene TRBV3-2) to TRBJ2-3; a possible D gene is TRBD2 (5 bases). Trimming stripped 3 bases from V and 6 bases from J, with 10 bases between. The germline V gene encodes CDR1 LGHDT and CDR2 YNNKEL (reference sequence). This CDR3 comprises 13 residues. Here the CDR3 reads CASSQTASDTQYF. DNA of the CDR3: TGTGCCAGCAGCCAGACCGCTAGCGATACGCAGTATTTT.

The V call is TRBV2, the J call TRBJ2-2; the D gene is possibly TRBD1 (7 bases). Between the trimmed V and J ends, which lost 4 bases and 5 bases, there was a span of 11 bases. Germline V lookup: CDR1 SNHLY, CDR2 FYNNEI. This CDR3 has 14 amino acids. The CDR3 sequence: CASSGRGRTGELFF. The CDR3, as DNA: TGTGCCAGCAGTGGGAGGGGGCGGACCGGGGAGCTGTTTTTT.

The V and J genes are TRBV27 and TRBJ1-1; D is undetermined. The germline gives CDR1 MNHEY, CDR2 SMNVEV (reference sequence). The ends were cut back, 5 bases at V and 4 bases at J, with 11 bases in the middle. This CDR3 has 13 residues. CDR3 in DNA: TGTGCCAGCAGTCCCATTCCAGGCACTGAAGCTTTCTTT. Its protein is CASSPIPGTEAFF.

This sequence joins TRBV19 and TRBJ2-6; TRBD2 is a possible D gene (7 bases). There are 18 residues in the CDR3. The germline V gene has CDR1 LNHDA and CDR2 SQIVND (reference sequence). Deletions cut 6 bases from V and 1 base from J, with 19 bases between. CDR3 amino acids: CASRADRGGFSGANVLTF. The CDR3 bases are TGTGCCAGTAGGGCGGATAGGGGGGGTTTTTCTGGGGCCAACGTCCTGACTTTC.

J is TRBJ1-1 and V is TRBV6-5, with D possibly TRBD1 on 6 matching bases. The length of the CDR3 is 15 residues. The V end lost 2 bases, the J end lost 3 bases, and 13 bases lay between the germline ends. Germline values: CDR1 MNHEY, CDR2 SVGAGI. CDR3 DNA: TGTGCCAGCAGTTACGGGGGGGCAGGATACACTGAAGCTTTCTTT. Translating it yields CASSYGGAGYTEAFF.

The chain links TRBV2 to TRBJ1-4; 7 bases are a match to TRBD1. From germline, CDR1 is SNHLY and CDR2 FYNNEI. CDR3 length equals 17 residues. V was clipped by 6 bases and J by 0 bases; unmatched bases: 10. The CDR3 DNA reads as TGTGCCAGCAGGGCTACAGGGGTCCCCGCAACTAATGAAAAACTGTTTTTT. It yields the protein CASRATGVPATNEKLFF.

The chain joins TRBV18 to TRBJ2-7, with 8 bases identical to TRBD2. Germline V gene data show CDR1 as KGHSH and CDR2 as LQKENI. The CDR3 covers 14 residues. V lost 4 bases and J lost 2; bases outside the gene matches: 4. CDR3 sequence reads: CASSQGREAYEQYF. The CDR3 DNA is TGTGCCAGCTCACAAGGGCGGGAGGCCTACGAGCAGTACTTC.

DNA of the CDR3: TGTGCCAGCAGCTTGCGAGGGGGCACAGAGACCCAGTACTTC. Amino acids: CASSLRGGTETQYF. The genes are TRBV5-4 and TRBJ2-5; TRBD1 matches 7 bases. J lost 4 bases, V lost 1 base, and 4 bases had no gene match. In germline, CDR1 is SGHNT, CDR2 YYREEE (reference sequence). There are 14 residues in the CDR3.

This clone was counted a single time. V gene TRBV19 combines with J gene TRBJ2-1; the match to TRBD2 covers 8 bases. V lost 0 bases and J lost 15; bases outside the gene matches: 10. The CDR3 is 14 amino acids. The V gene's germline CDR1 is LNHDA and CDR2 SQIVND (reference sequence). Here the CDR3 reads CASSIEKGPGGMFF. For the CDR3, the DNA is TGTGCCAGTAGTATAGAGAAGGGGCCGGGAGGGATGTTCTTC.

The rearrangement links TRBV6-6 to TRBJ1-5; D is ambiguous. The V end lost 5 bases, the J end lost 4 bases, and 12 bases lay between the germline ends. This CDR3 spans 14 amino acids. Germline V lookup: CDR1 MNHNY, CDR2 SVGAGI (reference sequence). CDR3 nucleotides: TGTGCCAGCAGTGCTCCGGGTCCTAATCAGCCCCAGCATTTT. This encodes CASSAPGPNQPQHF.

The CDR3 region has the DNA TGTGCCAGCAGGGGGCTGGCGAACACCGGGGAGCTGTTTTTT. Its translation is CASRGLANTGELFF. The gene calls are TRBV3-1 (or the pseudogene TRBV3-2) and TRBJ2-2; tentatively, D is TRBD1 (5 bases). Trimming removed 6 bases from V and 0 bases from J, with 8 bases in between. The CDR3 is 14 amino acids. Germline values: CDR1 LGHDT, CDR2 YNNKEL (reference sequence).

This chain links TRBV7-6 with TRBJ1-2; maybe TRBD1 (5 bases). Germline V gives CDR1 SGHVS, CDR2 FNYEAQ. This CDR3 comprises 13 residues. The germline V and J ends were trimmed by 4 bases and 8 bases, with 14 bases remaining between them. As DNA, the CDR3 is TGTGCCAGCAGCTCGAGACAGCTAGGAGGCTACACCTTC. Encoded protein: CASSSRQLGGYTF.

The chain carries TRBV9 and TRBJ2-1, with TRBD2 matching over 11 bases. Germline V gene data show CDR1 as SGDLS and CDR2 as YYNGEE. The CDR3 length is 15 residues. J gave up 10 bases and V 3 bases, and 9 bases lay outside the gene matches. The CDR3 here is CASSAQTSGGGEQFF. DNA of the CDR3: TGTGCCAGCAGCGCCCAAACTAGCGGGGGAGGCGAGCAGTTCTTC.

This chain links TRBV27 with TRBJ2-7, with D possibly matching TRBD2 (6 bases). CDR1 MNHEY and CDR2 SMNVEV come from the germline V gene (reference sequence). V was shortened by 5 bases and J by 6 bases, with 17 bases between the two germline ends. The length of the CDR3 is 14 residues. The DNA of the CDR3 is TGTGCCAGCAGTCCCGGGACTTGGGCGTTCGAGCAGTACTTC. It encodes CASSPGTWAFEQYF.

V is TRBV16 and J is TRBJ1-4; 9 bases map to TRBD1. Germline V gene data show CDR1 as KGHSY and CDR2 as FQNENV. The CDR3 covers 16 residues. The junction had 9 bases not matched to a gene; V was cut back by 3 bases and J by 7 bases. CDR3 nucleotide sequence: TGTGCCAGCAGCCATCATACGGGACAGGGAGGTGAAAAACTGTTTTTT. This codes for CASSHHTGQGGEKLFF.

DNA for the CDR3: TGTGCCAGCAGACATGGCGGGGGAGGAAGCTATGGCTACACCTTC. This gives the protein CASRHGGGGSYGYTF. The chain is built from TRBV7-2 and TRBJ1-2, with TRBD1 as a possible D gene (5 bases). The CDR3 sequence is 15 residues long. Deletions cut 6 bases from V and 4 bases from J, with 18 bases between. The germline gives CDR1 SGHTA, CDR2 FQGNSA. Full variable domain (outside the CDR3, taken from reference TRBV7-2 and TRBJ1-2): GAGVSQSPSNKVTEKGKDVELRCDPISGHTALYWYRQSLGQGLEFLIYFQGNSAPDKSGLPSDRFSAERTGGSVSTLTIQRTQQEDSAVYLCASRHGGGGSYGYTFGSGTRLTVV.

This CDR3 is CASSSPGNQPQHF. CDR3 DNA: TGTGCCAGTAGTTCTCCAGGCAATCAGCCCCAGCATTTT. This chain links TRBV19 with TRBJ1-5; D remains ambiguous. The CDR3 contains 13 residues. Trimming stripped 5 bases from V and 2 bases from J, with 7 bases between. Germline loops: CDR1 LNHDA, CDR2 SQIVND (reference sequence). Drawing the rest from reference TRBV19 and TRBJ1-5, the complete variable domain is DGGITQSPKYLFRKEGQNVTLSCEQNLNHDAMYWYRQDPGQGLRLIYYSQIVNDFQKGDIAEGYSVSREKKESFPLTVTSAQKNPTAFYLCASSSPGNQPQHFGDGTRLSIL.

V is TRBV5-1 and J is TRBJ1-5, with D maybe TRBD1 (5 bases). The CDR3 runs 15 residues. The V gene's germline CDR1 is SGHRS and CDR2 YFSETQ. Between the trimmed V and J ends, which lost 0 bases and 0 bases, there was a span of 7 bases. This CDR3 reads CASSLDGGSNQPQHF. As DNA, the CDR3 is TGCGCCAGCAGCTTGGACGGGGGTAGCAATCAGCCCCAGCATTTT.

This clone has just a few counts. The V gene is TRBV6-5, the J gene TRBJ1-2; unclear D gene. Per the germline V gene, CDR1 is MNHEY and CDR2 is SVGAGI. The CDR3 covers 15 residues. V was shortened by 6 bases and J by 7 bases, with 21 bases between the two germline ends. The CDR3, as DNA: TGTGCCAGCAGCGAGGATGCGTCGTCGTTTTCTGGCTACACCTTC. Protein: CASSEDASSFSGYTF.

This chain uses TRBV7-2 with TRBJ2-1, with 10 bases identical to TRBD1. The V gene's germline CDR1 is SGHTA and CDR2 FQGNSA. J lost 1 base, V lost 5 bases, and 8 bases had no gene match. This CDR3 spans 17 amino acids. The CDR3 sequence is CASSAYRTGGSYNEQFF. The CDR3 coding sequence is TGTGCCAGCAGCGCATACAGGACAGGGGGATCCTACAATGAGCAGTTCTTC. The complete variable domain, with remaining parts taken from reference TRBV7-2 and TRBJ2-1, reads GAGVSQSPSNKVTEKGKDVELRCDPISGHTALYWYRQSLGQGLEFLIYFQGNSAPDKSGLPSDRFSAERTGGSVSTLTIQRTQQEDSAVYLCASSAYRTGGSYNEQFFGPGTRLTVL.

The rearrangement links TRBV9 to TRBJ2-7; D unclear. With 0 bases removed from V and 0 bases from J, the gap between germline ends came to 10 bases. CDR1 is SGDLS and CDR2 is YYNGEE in the germline V gene. The CDR3 runs to 15 residues. CDR3 nucleotides: TGTGCCAGCAGCGTAGCAACAGAGAGCTCCTACGAGCAGTACTTC. Amino acid sequence: CASSVATESSYEQYF.

This clone was picked up a small number of times. V is TRBV7-2 and J is TRBJ2-7, with TRBD1 as a possible D gene (6 bases). The germline V and J ends were trimmed by 0 bases and 2 bases, with 8 bases remaining between them. CDR1 is SGHTA, CDR2 FQGNSA, per germline. The CDR3 extends over 14 amino acids. CDR3 amino acids: CASSLAAGAYEQYF. The DNA for the CDR3 is TGTGCCAGCAGCTTAGCGGCAGGGGCCTACGAGCAGTACTTC.

This rearrangement joins TRBV5-1 to TRBJ2-7, with D perhaps TRBD1 (5 bases). The germline V gene has CDR1 SGHRS and CDR2 YFSETQ. This CDR3 spans 14 amino acids. The V gene lost 1 base and the J gene lost 4 bases, with 12 bases spanning the gap. CDR3 sequence (DNA): TGCGCCAGCAGCTTGCCAGACAGCCTTTACGAGCAGTACTTC. This codes for CASSLPDSLYEQYF.